The 5 T cell receptor beta chains below were found in one sample sequenced in a study of blood T cell repertoires in COVID-19. Only in-frame clones appear in the TCRdb table, and some are missing; sequencing was by immunoSEQ multiplex PCR. Of 100,000 or so clones in the sample, over 75% were seen once. The sequenced sample was peripheral blood. These receptors came from a man aged 55 to 70 with acute or convalescent COVID-19.

The V gene is TRBV5-4, the J gene TRBJ1-2; D is possibly TRBD1 (6 bases). Trimming removed 5 bases from V and 6 bases from J, with 11 bases in between. This CDR3 has 12 amino acids. Germline V gene data show CDR1 as SGHNT and CDR2 as YYREEE (reference sequence). The CDR3: CASSRNRDGYTF. In DNA form, the CDR3 reads TGTGCCAGCAGTCGGAACAGGGATGGCTACACCTTC.

This chain connects TRBV30 to TRBJ2-1; D is ambiguous. This CDR3 has 12 amino acids. V lost 3 bases and J lost 1, with 4 bases in between. From germline, CDR1 is GTSNPN and CDR2 SVGIG (reference sequence). The CDR3 region is CAWRSSYNEQFF. CDR3 DNA: TGTGCCTGGAGATCGTCCTACAATGAGCAGTTCTTC.

This sequence joins TRBV27 and TRBJ2-4; no reliable D call. The CDR3 has 13 amino acids. Trimming pared 5 bases from V and 0 bases from J, leaving 5 bases between. Germline CDR1 reads MNHEY; CDR2 reads SMNVEV (reference sequence). The CDR3 reads CASSLVAKNIQYF. In DNA, the CDR3 is TGTGCCAGCAGTCTCGTAGCCAAAAACATTCAGTACTTC.

DNA of the CDR3: TGCGCCAGCAGTGAGTCGGCGGAGAATTACAATGAGCAGTTCTTC. It is translated as CASSESAENYNEQFF. The chain employs TRBV10-2 and TRBJ2-1, with D uncertain. The CDR3 length is 15 residues. From germline, CDR1 is WSHSY and CDR2 SAAADI. The germline V and J ends were trimmed by 0 bases and 4 bases, with 10 bases remaining between them.

V gene TRBV9 combines with J gene TRBJ1-5; 9 nucleotides match TRBD1. This CDR3 is built from 15 residues. Germline V CDR1 and CDR2: SGDLS, YYNGEE. V lost 6 bases and J lost 5; bases outside the gene matches: 9. The CDR3: CASTPTGGRDQPQHF. The CDR3 DNA is TGTGCCAGCACCCCGACAGGGGGTCGGGATCAGCCCCAGCATTTT.